The 28 T cell receptor beta chains below all came from one sample that was sequenced in a study of beta chain features in type 1 diabetes. Study-level results: Researchers report that Type 1 diabetes patients had moderately but significantly shorter TCRB CDR3s across all four CD4+ subsets.

These TCRs' antigens remain unknown. Every bit of the isolated RNA underwent reverse transcription, so sequencing read expressed TCRB transcripts. Here immunoSEQ multiplex PCR was the method, and the copy in TCRdb shows in-frame clones only, minus some. The sample has approximately 730,000 clones; around 15% are singletons. The specimen sequenced was naive CD4+ T cells from blood. Every receptor here comes from a young man with type 1 diabetes.

This clone occurred a few times. The chain links TRBV15 to TRBJ2-1; 9 bases line up with TRBD1. This CDR3 is built from 16 residues. V lost 4 bases to trimming and J lost 9 bases; unmatched junction nucleotides: 13. Germline CDR1 reads LNHNV; CDR2 reads YYDKDF (reference sequence). CDR3 bases: TGTGCCACCAGCAAAGTCAGGACAGGGGCTTGGGGTGAGCAGTTCTTC. Residues: CATSKVRTGAWGEQFF.

The V call is TRBV5-6, the J call TRBJ1-2; TRBD1 might be the D (6 bases). The germline V gene has CDR1 SGHDT and CDR2 YYEEEE. The CDR3 extends over 15 amino acids. The V end was cut by 4 bases, the J end by 4 bases, with 17 bases between. DNA for the CDR3: TGTGCCAGCAGCGGCACACAGGGATCGGGCTATGGCTACACCTTC. Translating gives CASSGTQGSGYGYTF. Using reference TRBV5-6 and TRBJ1-2 for the parts outside the CDR3, the full variable domain is DAGVTQSPTHLIKTRGQQVTLRCSPKSGHDTVSWYQQALGQGPQFIFQYYEEEERQRGNFPDRFSGHQFPNYSSELNVNALLLGDSALYLCASSGTQGSGYGYTFGSGTRLTVV.

This clone appeared a few times. V usage is TRBV7-9 and J usage is TRBJ1-6, with TRBD1 identical over 8 bases. The J segment lost 7 bases and the V segment lost 5 bases, leaving 10 bases of the junction unmatched. The CDR3 consists of 16 residues. Per germline, CDR1 SEHNR and CDR2 FQNEAQ (reference sequence). CDR3 nucleotide sequence: TGTGCCAGCAGCCATCCGACAGGGGCGGGGAATTCACCCCTCCACTTT. Protein sequence: CASSHPTGAGNSPLHF.

The CDR3 DNA is TGTGCCAGCAGTGAAGCGGCACAGGGGGGGTATCAGCCCCAGCATTTT. The encoded protein is CASSEAAQGGYQPQHF. The chain joins TRBV6-1 to TRBJ1-5; 8 bases are shared with TRBD1. After removal of 0 bases from V and 5 bases from J, the junction contained 6 bases not matched to a gene. CDR1 is MNHNS, CDR2 SASEGT, per germline. The CDR3 has 16 amino acids.

V is TRBV4-2 and J is TRBJ1-4, with D unresolved. CDR1 and CDR2 (germline): LGHNA, YNFKEQ. This CDR3 has 17 amino acids. Trimming pared 0 bases from V and 5 bases from J, leaving 16 bases between. CDR3 coding DNA: TGTGCCAGCAGCCAAGATCGTTCGCGGCGGGAGAATGAAAAACTGTTTTTT. Translation gives CASSQDRSRRENEKLFF.

The chain employs TRBV6-6 and TRBJ2-2; D is uncertain. The CDR3 extends over 12 amino acids. Germline V gene lookup returns CDR1 MNHNY and CDR2 SVGAGI (reference sequence). V shed 6 bases and J shed 13 bases, with 15 bases lying between them. CDR3 coding DNA: TGTGCCAGCAGCATCCTCACTGGGTGGCTGTTTTTT. Amino acid sequence: CASSILTGWLFF.

This clone was counted between two and nine times. The chain is built from TRBV2 and TRBJ1-6; 9 bases line up with TRBD1. Trimming cost V 7 bases and J 7 bases; bases outside gene matches: 11. In germline, CDR1 is SNHLY, CDR2 FYNNEI. This CDR3 has 16 amino acids. DNA for the CDR3: TGTGCCAGCACCCCGGGACAGGGTTCACGGAATTCACCCCTCCACTTT. Residues: CASTPGQGSRNSPLHF.

V usage is TRBV21-1 and J usage is TRBJ2-7; the D call of TRBD1 is as the table states it, not checked on the DNA. TRBV21-1 is recorded as a pseudogene. The CDR3 is 19 amino acids. Written as DNA, the CDR3 is TGTGCCAGCAGCAAGGCGGACAGGGTTCTCCCCTATGGCGGGAACGAGCAGTACTTC. This sequence encodes CASSKADRVLPYGGNEQYF.

This chain connects TRBV29-1 to TRBJ2-5; D is possibly TRBD1 (6 bases). The CDR3 loop spans 13 amino acids. Germline CDR1 and CDR2: SQVTM and ANQGSEA. The ends were cut back, 2 bases at V and 5 bases at J, with 12 bases in the middle. DNA for the CDR3: TGCAGCGTTGAAAGGGGGAGTTCGGAGACCCAGTACTTC. This sequence encodes CSVERGSSETQYF.

This chain connects TRBV4-1 to TRBJ1-6, with D possibly being TRBD1 (5 bases). The CDR3 is 16 amino acids. The V end lost 1 base, the J end lost 3 bases, and 10 bases lay between the germline ends. Looked up from germline, CDR1 is MGHRA and CDR2 is YSYEKL. DNA for the CDR3: TGCGCCAGCAGCCAAGTAGGGAGGGGCTATAATTCACCCCTCCACTTT. Protein sequence: CASSQVGRGYNSPLHF.

A few counts support this clone. The CDR3 reads CASSPRDRGNTGELFF. The CDR3 DNA follows: TGCGCCAGCAGTCCGAGGGACAGGGGGAACACCGGGGAGCTGTTTTTT. The V call is TRBV23-1, the J call TRBJ2-2, with TRBD1 identical over 10 bases. TRBV23-1 is an ORF for which the function is uncertain. The CDR3 has 16 amino acids. Trimming took 4 bases from V and 1 from J; bases not matched to a gene: 3.

This clone has just a few counts. Within the sample, other DNA sequences also encode this same CDR3. The chain has TRBV7-2 and TRBJ2-5; D unclear. Germline V gene data show CDR1 as SGHTA and CDR2 as FQGNSA. Trimming took off 1 base at V and 0 bases at J, with 3 bases between the two ends. The CDR3 sequence is 13 residues long. The DNA of the CDR3 is TGTGCCAGCAGCTTAGGTCACCAAGAGACCCAGTACTTC. This sequence encodes CASSLGHQETQYF.

With respect to this clone: Other DNA variants within this sample encode the same CDR3. The gene calls are TRBV2 and TRBJ1-2, with D perhaps TRBD1 (5 bases). From germline, CDR1 is SNHLY and CDR2 FYNNEI. CDR3 size: 12 residues. V was trimmed by 8 bases and J by 2 bases, leaving 9 bases between them. CDR3 nucleotides: TGTGCCAGCTCCGGGACGAACTATGGCTACACCTTC. Translating gives CASSGTNYGYTF.

In this sample, this clone turned up a few times. The CDR3: CATSRAPSGGTDTQYF. As DNA, the CDR3 is TGTGCCACCAGCAGAGCGCCTAGCGGGGGCACAGATACGCAGTATTTT. This chain links TRBV15 with TRBJ2-3; 9 nucleotides agree with TRBD2. This CDR3 comprises 16 residues. Trimming at V came to 1 base and at J to 1 base, leaving 3 bases not matched to a gene. CDR1 LNHNV and CDR2 YYDKDF come from the germline V gene (reference sequence).

This clone appeared a few times. The CDR3 DNA follows: TGTGCCAGCAGCTCTTTTTGGTCCGACAAACTGTTTTTT. This gives the protein CASSSFWSDKLFF. V gene TRBV7-9 combines with J gene TRBJ1-4; no clear D. With 4 bases removed from V and 11 bases from J, the gap between germline ends came to 14 bases. The CDR3 length is 13 residues. Germline lookup yields CDR1 SEHNR and CDR2 FQNEAQ (reference sequence).

This clone was counted between two and nine times. The sample has other DNA sequences that encode this CDR3 too. V is TRBV5-1 and J is TRBJ2-3; TRBD2 aligns across 8 bases. This CDR3 is built from 14 residues. Germline V CDR1 and CDR2: SGHRS, YFSETQ. Losses at the gene ends were 0 bases for V and 5 bases for J; bases not matched to a gene: 2. The CDR3 DNA reads as TGCGCCAGCAGCTTGGCCAGCGGGGGAGATACGCAGTATTTT. This encodes CASSLASGGDTQYF.

The chain links TRBV7-2 to TRBJ2-1; 8 bases align to TRBD2. There are 15 residues in the CDR3. CDR1 SGHTA and CDR2 FQGNSA come from the germline V gene. With 3 bases clipped from V and 8 bases from J, the junction kept 9 bases outside the gene matches. The CDR3 loop reads CASSLVAGKVDEQFF. The CDR3 DNA reads TGTGCCAGCAGCTTGGTAGCGGGAAAGGTGGATGAGCAGTTCTTC.

There are a few counts of this clone. The chain couples TRBV6-5 to TRBJ1-1, with no clear D. The V and J ends lost 6 bases and 3 bases respectively, with 11 bases between them. Germline loops: CDR1 MNHEY, CDR2 SVGAGI. CDR3 length equals 13 residues. The CDR3 DNA reads as TGTGCCAGCAGAACCAATTTGGACACTGAAGCTTTCTTT. It encodes CASRTNLDTEAFF.

This chain connects TRBV10-1 to TRBJ2-1; D is ambiguous. The CDR3 spans 13 residues. The V gene lost 0 bases and the J gene lost 4 bases, with 4 bases spanning the gap. The germline V gene encodes CDR1 WNHNN and CDR2 SYGVQD (reference sequence). The CDR3 bases are TGCGCCAGCAGTGAGTCGGGGTACAATGAGCAGTTCTTC. Translated: CASSESGYNEQFF.

On this clone: Other DNA sequences in the same sample also yield this CDR3. The chain uses TRBV5-1 and TRBJ2-7, with D tentatively TRBD1 (6 bases). The CDR3 is 14 residues long. Trimming took off 0 bases at V and 1 base at J, with 8 bases between the two ends. Per germline, CDR1 SGHRS and CDR2 YFSETQ. The CDR3 bases are TGCGCCAGCAGCTTGGGGGACACTTCCTACGAGCAGTACTTC. Translating gives CASSLGDTSYEQYF.

This chain joins TRBV30 and TRBJ1-2; D possibly corresponds to TRBD1 (6 bases). V was pared by 5 bases and J by 3 bases, with 13 bases between. Germline V gives CDR1 GTSNPN, CDR2 SVGIG (reference sequence). The CDR3 is 13 residues long. CDR3 residues: CAWSKGVHYGYTF. The CDR3 DNA is TGTGCCTGGTCCAAGGGGGTCCACTATGGCTACACCTTC.

V and J are TRBV27 and TRBJ2-7; D remains unclear. The V end was cut by 5 bases, the J end by 0 bases, with 2 bases between. This CDR3 has 11 amino acids. Germline loops: CDR1 MNHEY, CDR2 SMNVEV (reference sequence). CDR3 sequence (DNA): TGTGCCAGCAGTCGCTCCTACGAGCAGTACTTC. Its protein is CASSRSYEQYF.

The chain joins TRBV5-4 to TRBJ1-4; 7 bases agree with TRBD1. Unmatched junction bases numbered 7, after V lost 4 bases and J lost 7 bases. CDR3 length equals 14 residues. Germline V gene sequence: CDR1 SGHNT, CDR2 YYREEE (reference sequence). For the CDR3, the DNA is TGTGCCAGCAGCATGGACAGGATGGGTGAAAAACTGTTTTTT. Protein sequence: CASSMDRMGEKLFF. The full variable domain, completed using reference TRBV5-4 and TRBJ1-4, is ETGVTQSPTHLIKTRGQQVTLRCSSQSGHNTVSWYQQALGQGPQFIFQYYREEENGRGNFPPRFSGLQFPNYSSELNVNALELDDSALYLCASSMDRMGEKLFFGSGTQLSVL.

This clone was detected only a few times. The chain couples TRBV6-1 to TRBJ2-1; 10 positions match TRBD2. CDR3 size: 17 residues. Germline values: CDR1 MNHNS, CDR2 SASEGT. J gave up 1 base and V 3 bases, and 6 bases lay outside the gene matches. CDR3 sequence: CASSEASGGESYNEQFF. CDR3 sequence (DNA): TGTGCCAGCAGTGAGGCTAGCGGGGGCGAATCCTACAATGAGCAGTTCTTC.

This clone was counted only a few times. This rearrangement joins TRBV25-1 to TRBJ2-1; 7 nucleotides agree with TRBD1. Unmatched junction bases numbered 2, after V lost 6 bases and J lost 3 bases. This CDR3 is built from 13 residues. Germline V gene data show CDR1 as MGHDK and CDR2 as SYGVNS. The CDR3: CASRDRNYNEQFF. The CDR3 DNA reads TGTGCCAGCAGGGACAGGAACTACAATGAGCAGTTCTTC.

The chain has TRBV7-6 and TRBJ1-5, with D possibly TRBD1 on 6 matching bases. Trimming removed 1 base at V and 10 bases at J, with 17 bases between. This CDR3 comprises 15 residues. The germline V gene encodes CDR1 SGHVS and CDR2 FNYEAQ. CDR3 nucleotides: TGTGCCAGCAGCTTAGATGAGGGGGGGTTTTTTCCCCAGCATTTT. Protein product: CASSLDEGGFFPQHF.

This clone was picked up a small number of times. The rearrangement links TRBV7-6 to TRBJ2-7, with a possible D match to TRBD1 (6 bases). CDR3 length: 14 amino acids. Between the trimmed V and J ends, which lost 4 bases and 2 bases, there was a span of 12 bases. Germline-derived CDR1 and CDR2 are SGHVS and FNYEAQ. The CDR3 DNA is TGTGCCAGCAGCTCAATGACAGGCCCCTACGAGCAGTACTTC. Translation gives CASSSMTGPYEQYF.

This clone showed up just a few times. The chain recombines TRBV7-6 with TRBJ2-1, with 7 positions matching TRBD2. The germline gives CDR1 SGHVS, CDR2 FNYEAQ. With V trimmed by 2 bases and J by 5 bases, 6 bases remained unmatched. The CDR3 is 15 residues long. In DNA form, the CDR3 reads TGTGCCAGCAGCTTATATTTGGGGGGGGACAATGAGCAGTTCTTC. This codes for CASSLYLGGDNEQFF. Supplemented by reference TRBV7-6 and TRBJ2-1, the full variable domain reads GAGVSQSPRYKVTKRGQDVALRCDPISGHVSLYWYRQALGQGPEFLTYFNYEAQQDKSGLPNDRFSAERPEGSISTLTIQRTEQRDSAMYRCASSLYLGGDNEQFFGPGTRLTVL.